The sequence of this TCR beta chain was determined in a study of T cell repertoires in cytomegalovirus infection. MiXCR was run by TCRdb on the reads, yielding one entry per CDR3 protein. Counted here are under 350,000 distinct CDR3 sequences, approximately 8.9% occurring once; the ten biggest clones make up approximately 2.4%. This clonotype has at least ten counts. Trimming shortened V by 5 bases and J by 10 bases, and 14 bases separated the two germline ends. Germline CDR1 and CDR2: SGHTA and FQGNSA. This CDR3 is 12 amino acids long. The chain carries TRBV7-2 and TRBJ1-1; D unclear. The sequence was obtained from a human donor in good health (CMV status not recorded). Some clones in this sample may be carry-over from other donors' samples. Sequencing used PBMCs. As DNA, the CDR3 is TGTGCCAGCAGCCTCGGACCCGGTGCAGCTTTCTTT. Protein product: CASSLGPGAAFF.